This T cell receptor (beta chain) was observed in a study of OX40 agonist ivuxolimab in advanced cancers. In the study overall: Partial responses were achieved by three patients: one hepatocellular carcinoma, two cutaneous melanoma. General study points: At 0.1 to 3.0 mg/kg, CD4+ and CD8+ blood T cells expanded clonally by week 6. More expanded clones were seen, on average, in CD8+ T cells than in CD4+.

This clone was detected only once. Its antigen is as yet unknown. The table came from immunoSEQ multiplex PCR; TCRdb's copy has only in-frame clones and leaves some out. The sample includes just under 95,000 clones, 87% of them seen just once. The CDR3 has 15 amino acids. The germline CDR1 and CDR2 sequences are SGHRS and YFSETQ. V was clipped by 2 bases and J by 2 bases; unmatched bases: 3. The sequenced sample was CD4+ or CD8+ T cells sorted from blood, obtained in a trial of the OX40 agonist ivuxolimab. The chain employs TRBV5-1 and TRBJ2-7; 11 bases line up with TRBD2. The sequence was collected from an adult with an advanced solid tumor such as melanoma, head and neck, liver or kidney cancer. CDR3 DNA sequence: TGCGCCAGCAGCTTTCTAGCGGGGGGAACCTACGAGCAGTACTTC. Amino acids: CASSFLAGGTYEQYF. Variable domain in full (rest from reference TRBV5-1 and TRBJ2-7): KAGVTQTPRYLIKTRGQQVTLSCSPISGHRSVSWYQQTPGQGLQFLFEYFSETQRNKGNFPGRFSGRQFSNSRSEMNVSTLELGDSALYLCASSFLAGGTYEQYFGPGTRLTVT.